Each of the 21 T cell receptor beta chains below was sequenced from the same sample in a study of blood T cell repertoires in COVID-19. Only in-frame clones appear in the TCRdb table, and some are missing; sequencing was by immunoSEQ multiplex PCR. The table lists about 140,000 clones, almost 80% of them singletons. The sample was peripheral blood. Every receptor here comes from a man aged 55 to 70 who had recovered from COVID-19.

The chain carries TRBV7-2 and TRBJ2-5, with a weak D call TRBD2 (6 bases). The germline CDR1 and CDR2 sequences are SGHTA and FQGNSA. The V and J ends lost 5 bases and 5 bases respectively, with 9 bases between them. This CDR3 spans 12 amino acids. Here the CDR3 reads CASSGGAETQYF. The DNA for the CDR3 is TGTGCCAGCAGCGGCGGGGCGGAGACCCAGTACTTC.

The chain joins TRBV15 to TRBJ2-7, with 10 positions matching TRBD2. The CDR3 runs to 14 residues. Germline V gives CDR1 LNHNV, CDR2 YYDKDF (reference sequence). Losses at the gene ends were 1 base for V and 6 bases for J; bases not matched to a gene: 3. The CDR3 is CATSRASGRGEQYF. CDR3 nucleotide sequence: TGTGCCACCAGCAGAGCCAGCGGGAGGGGCGAGCAGTACTTC.

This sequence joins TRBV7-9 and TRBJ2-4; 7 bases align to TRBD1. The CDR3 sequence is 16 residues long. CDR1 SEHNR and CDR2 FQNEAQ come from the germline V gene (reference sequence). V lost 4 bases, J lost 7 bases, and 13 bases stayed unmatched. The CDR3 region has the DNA TGTGCCAGCAGCTCCTTAATTCCGGGACAGAGGAACATTCAGTACTTC. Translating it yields CASSSLIPGQRNIQYF.

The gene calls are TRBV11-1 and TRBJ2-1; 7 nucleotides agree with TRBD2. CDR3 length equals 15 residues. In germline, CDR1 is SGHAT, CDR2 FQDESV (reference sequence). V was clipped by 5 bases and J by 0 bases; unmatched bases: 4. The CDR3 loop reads CASSKLANSYNEQFF. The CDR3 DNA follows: TGTGCCAGCAGCAAACTAGCGAACTCCTACAATGAGCAGTTCTTC.

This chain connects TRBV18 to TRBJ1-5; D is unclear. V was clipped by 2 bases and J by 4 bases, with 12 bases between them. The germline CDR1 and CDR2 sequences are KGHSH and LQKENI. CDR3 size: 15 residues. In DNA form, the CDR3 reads TGTGCCAGCTCACCAGGAGTACCAGAGAATCAGCCCCAGCATTTT. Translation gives CASSPGVPENQPQHF. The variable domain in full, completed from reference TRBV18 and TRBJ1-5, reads NAGVMQNPRHLVRRRGQEARLRCSPMKGHSHVYWYRQLPEEGLKFMVYLQKENIIDESGMPKERFSAEFPKEGPSILRIQQVVRGDSAAYFCASSPGVPENQPQHFGDGTRLSIL.

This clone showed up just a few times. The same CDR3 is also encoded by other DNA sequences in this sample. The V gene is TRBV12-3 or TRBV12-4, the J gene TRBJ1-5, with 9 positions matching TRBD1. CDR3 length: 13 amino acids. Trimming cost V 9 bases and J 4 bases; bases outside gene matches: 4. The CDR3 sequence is CASTTGGNQPQHF. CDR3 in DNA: TGTGCCAGTACGACAGGGGGGAATCAGCCCCAGCATTTT.

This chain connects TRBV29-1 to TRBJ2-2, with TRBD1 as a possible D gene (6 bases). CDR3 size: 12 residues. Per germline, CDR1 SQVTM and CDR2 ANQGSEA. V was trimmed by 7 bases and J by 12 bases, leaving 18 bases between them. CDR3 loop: CSAREQGPQLFF. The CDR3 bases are TGCAGCGCCCGGGAACAGGGACCGCAGCTGTTTTTT.

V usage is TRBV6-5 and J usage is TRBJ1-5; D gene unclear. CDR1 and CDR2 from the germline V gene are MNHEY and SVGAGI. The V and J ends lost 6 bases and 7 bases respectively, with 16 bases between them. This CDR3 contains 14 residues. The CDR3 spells CASRREGTRQPQHF. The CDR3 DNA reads TGTGCCAGCAGGAGGGAGGGAACAAGGCAGCCCCAGCATTTT.

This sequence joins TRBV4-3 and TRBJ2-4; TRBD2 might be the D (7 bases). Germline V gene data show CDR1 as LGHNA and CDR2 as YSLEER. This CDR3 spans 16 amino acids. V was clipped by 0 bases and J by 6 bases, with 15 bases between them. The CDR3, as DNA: TGCGCCAGCAGCCAAGATTCCGGGGGGCCGGGAAACATTCAGTACTTC. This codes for CASSQDSGGPGNIQYF.

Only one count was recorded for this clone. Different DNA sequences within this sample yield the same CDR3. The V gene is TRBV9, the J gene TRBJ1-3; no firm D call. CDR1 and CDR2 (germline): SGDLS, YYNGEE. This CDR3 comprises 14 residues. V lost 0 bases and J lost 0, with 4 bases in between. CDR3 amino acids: CASSVAGSGNTIYF. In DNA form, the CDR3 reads TGTGCCAGCAGCGTAGCGGGCTCTGGAAACACCATATATTTT.

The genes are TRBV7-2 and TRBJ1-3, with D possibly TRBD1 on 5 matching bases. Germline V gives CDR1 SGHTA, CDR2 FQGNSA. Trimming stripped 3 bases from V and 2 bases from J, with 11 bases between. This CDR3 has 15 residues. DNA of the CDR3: TGTGCCAGCAGCTTGGCTCGGGGGACTGGAAACACCATATATTTT. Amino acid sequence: CASSLARGTGNTIYF.

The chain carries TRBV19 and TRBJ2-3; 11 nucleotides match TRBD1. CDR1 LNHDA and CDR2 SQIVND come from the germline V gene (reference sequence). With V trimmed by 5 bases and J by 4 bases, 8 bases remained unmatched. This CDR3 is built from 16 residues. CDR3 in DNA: TGTGCCAGTAGTGCCGACCGGGACAGGGGGTCAGATACGCAGTATTTT. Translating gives CASSADRDRGSDTQYF.

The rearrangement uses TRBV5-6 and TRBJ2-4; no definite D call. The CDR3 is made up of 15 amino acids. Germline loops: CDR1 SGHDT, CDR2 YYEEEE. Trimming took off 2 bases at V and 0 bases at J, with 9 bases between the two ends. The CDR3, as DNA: TGTGCCAGCAGCTTCAGCGTTGGAGCCAAAAACATTCAGTACTTC. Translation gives CASSFSVGAKNIQYF.

The CDR3 region is CASSLPDSHGYTF. CDR3 DNA sequence: TGTGCCAGCAGTTTACCCGACTCCCATGGCTACACCTTC. This sequence joins TRBV12-3 or TRBV12-4 and TRBJ1-2; D not certain. Deletions cut 2 bases from V and 6 bases from J, with 10 bases between. The CDR3 covers 13 residues.

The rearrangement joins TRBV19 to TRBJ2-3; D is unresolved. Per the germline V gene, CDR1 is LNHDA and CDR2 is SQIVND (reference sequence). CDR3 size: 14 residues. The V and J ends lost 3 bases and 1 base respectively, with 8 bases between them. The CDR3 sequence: CASSIQRGTDTQYF. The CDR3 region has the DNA TGTGCCAGTAGTATCCAGCGTGGCACAGATACGCAGTATTTT. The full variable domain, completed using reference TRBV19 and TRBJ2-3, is DGGITQSPKYLFRKEGQNVTLSCEQNLNHDAMYWYRQDPGQGLRLIYYSQIVNDFQKGDIAEGYSVSREKKESFPLTVTSAQKNPTAFYLCASSIQRGTDTQYFGPGTRLTVL.

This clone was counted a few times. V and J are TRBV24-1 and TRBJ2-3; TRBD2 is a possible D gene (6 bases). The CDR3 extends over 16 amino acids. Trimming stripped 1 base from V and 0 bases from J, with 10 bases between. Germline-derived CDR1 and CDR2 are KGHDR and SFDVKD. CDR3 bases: TGTGCCACCAGTGATTTAGGAGGGCCTAGCACAGATACGCAGTATTTT. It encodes CATSDLGGPSTDTQYF.

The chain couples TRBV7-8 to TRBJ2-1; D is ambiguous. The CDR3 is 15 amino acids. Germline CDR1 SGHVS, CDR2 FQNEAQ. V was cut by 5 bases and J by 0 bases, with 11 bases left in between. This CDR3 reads CASSPGRSSYNEQFF. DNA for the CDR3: TGTGCCAGCAGCCCCGGTCGGAGCTCCTACAATGAGCAGTTCTTC.

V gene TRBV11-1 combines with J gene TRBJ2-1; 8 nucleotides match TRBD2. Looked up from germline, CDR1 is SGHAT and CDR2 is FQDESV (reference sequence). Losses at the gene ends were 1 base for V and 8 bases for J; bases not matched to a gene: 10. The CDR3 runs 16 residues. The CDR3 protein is CASSLVPLLLADEQFF. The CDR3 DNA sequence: TGTGCCAGCAGCTTAGTTCCCCTCCTACTAGCGGATGAGCAGTTCTTC.

Here the CDR3 reads CASSIIGGVSNQPQHF. The CDR3 DNA follows: TGTGCCAGTAGTATAATCGGGGGGGTCAGCAATCAGCCCCAGCATTTT. The chain carries TRBV19 and TRBJ1-5; TRBD1 is a possible D gene (5 bases). The CDR3 covers 16 residues. The germline V gene has CDR1 LNHDA and CDR2 SQIVND (reference sequence). Trimming removed 2 bases at V and 1 base at J, with 12 bases between. The variable domain in full, completed from reference TRBV19 and TRBJ1-5, reads DGGITQSPKYLFRKEGQNVTLSCEQNLNHDAMYWYRQDPGQGLRLIYYSQIVNDFQKGDIAEGYSVSREKKESFPLTVTSAQKNPTAFYLCASSIIGGVSNQPQHFGDGTRLSIL.

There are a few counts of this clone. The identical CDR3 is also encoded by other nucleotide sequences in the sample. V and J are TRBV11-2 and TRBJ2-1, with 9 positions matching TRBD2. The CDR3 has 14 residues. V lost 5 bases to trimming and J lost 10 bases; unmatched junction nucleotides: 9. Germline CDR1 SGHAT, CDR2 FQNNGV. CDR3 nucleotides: TGTGCCAGCAGCGTGAGGGGGGCGGGGGGGGAGCAGTTCTTC. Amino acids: CASSVRGAGGEQFF.

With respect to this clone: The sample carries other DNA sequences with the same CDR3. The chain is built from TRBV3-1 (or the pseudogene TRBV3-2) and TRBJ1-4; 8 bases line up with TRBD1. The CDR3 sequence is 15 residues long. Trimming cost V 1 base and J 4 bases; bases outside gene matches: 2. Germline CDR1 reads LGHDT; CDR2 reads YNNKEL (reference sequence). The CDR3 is CASSQATGGNEKLFF. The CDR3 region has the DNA TGTGCCAGCAGCCAAGCCACAGGGGGTAATGAAAAACTGTTTTTT.